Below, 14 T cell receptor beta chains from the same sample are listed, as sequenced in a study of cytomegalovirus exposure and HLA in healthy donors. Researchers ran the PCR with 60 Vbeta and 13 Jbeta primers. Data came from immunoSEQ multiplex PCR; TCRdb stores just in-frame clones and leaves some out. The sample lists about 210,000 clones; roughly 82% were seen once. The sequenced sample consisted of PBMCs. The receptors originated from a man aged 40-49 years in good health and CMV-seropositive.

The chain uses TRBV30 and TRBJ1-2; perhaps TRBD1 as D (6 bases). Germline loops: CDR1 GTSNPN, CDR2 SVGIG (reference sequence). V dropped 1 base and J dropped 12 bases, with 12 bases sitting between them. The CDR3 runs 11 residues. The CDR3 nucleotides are TGTGCCTGGAGTGCCACAGGGTGGCACACCTTC. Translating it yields CAWSATGWHTF.

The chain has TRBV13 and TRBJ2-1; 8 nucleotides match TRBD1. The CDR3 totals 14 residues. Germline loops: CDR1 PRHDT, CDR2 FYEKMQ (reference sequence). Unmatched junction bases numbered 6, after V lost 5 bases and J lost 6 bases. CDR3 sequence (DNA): TGTGCCAGCAGCGCTAACAGGGGGTTCAATGAGCAGTTCTTC. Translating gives CASSANRGFNEQFF.

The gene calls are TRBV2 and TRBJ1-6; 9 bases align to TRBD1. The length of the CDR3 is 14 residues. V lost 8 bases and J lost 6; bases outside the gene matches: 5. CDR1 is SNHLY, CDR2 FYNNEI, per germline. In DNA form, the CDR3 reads TGTGCCAGCGGTTCGGGACAGGGTAATTCACCCCTCCACTTT. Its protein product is CASGSGQGNSPLHF.

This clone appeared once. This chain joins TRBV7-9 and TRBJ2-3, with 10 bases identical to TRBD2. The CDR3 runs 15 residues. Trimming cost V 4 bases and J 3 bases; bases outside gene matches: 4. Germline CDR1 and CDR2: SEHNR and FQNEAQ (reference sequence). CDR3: CASSSSGSGTDTQYF. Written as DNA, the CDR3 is TGTGCCAGCAGCTCTAGCGGGAGTGGGACAGATACGCAGTATTTT. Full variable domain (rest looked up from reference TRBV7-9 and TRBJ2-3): DTGVSQNPRHKITKRGQNVTFRCDPISEHNRLYWYRQTLGQGPEFLTYFQNEAQLEKSRLLSDRFSAERPKGSFSTLEIQRTEQGDSAMYLCASSSSGSGTDTQYFGPGTRLTVL.

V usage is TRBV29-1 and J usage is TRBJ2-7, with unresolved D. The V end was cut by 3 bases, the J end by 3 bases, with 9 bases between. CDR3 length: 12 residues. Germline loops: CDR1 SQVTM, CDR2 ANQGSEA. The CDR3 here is CSVEVNSYEQYF. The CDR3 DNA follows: TGCAGCGTTGAGGTCAACAGCTACGAGCAGTACTTC.

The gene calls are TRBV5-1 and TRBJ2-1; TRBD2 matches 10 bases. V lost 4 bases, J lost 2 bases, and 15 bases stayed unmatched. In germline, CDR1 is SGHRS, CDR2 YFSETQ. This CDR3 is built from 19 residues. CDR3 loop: CASSLRVGELAGTYNEQFF. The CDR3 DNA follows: TGCGCCAGCAGCCTCCGCGTCGGGGAACTAGCGGGAACCTACAATGAGCAGTTCTTC.

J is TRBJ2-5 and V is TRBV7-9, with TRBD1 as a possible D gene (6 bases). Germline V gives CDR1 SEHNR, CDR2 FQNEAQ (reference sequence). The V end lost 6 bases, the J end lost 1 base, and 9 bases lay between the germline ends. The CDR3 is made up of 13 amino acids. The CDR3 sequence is CASRGAAQETQYF. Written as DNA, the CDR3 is TGTGCCAGCAGGGGGGCTGCCCAAGAGACCCAGTACTTC.

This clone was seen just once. CDR3: CASSPGTSGRYEQYV. The CDR3 DNA sequence: TGTGCCAGCTCACCCGGGACTAGCGGGAGATACGAGCAGTACGTC. V gene TRBV18 combines with J gene TRBJ2-7; 14 bases fit TRBD2. Germline-derived CDR1 and CDR2 are KGHSH and LQKENI. The J segment lost 4 bases and the V segment lost 3 bases, leaving 2 bases of the junction unmatched. The CDR3 has 15 amino acids.

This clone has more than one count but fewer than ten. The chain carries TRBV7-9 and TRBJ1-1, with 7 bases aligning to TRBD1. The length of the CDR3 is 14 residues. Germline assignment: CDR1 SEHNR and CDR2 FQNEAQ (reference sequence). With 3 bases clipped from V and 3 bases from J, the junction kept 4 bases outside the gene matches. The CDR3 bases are TGTGCCAGCAGCTTTGACAGGGCGCACACTGAAGCTTTCTTT. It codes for CASSFDRAHTEAFF.

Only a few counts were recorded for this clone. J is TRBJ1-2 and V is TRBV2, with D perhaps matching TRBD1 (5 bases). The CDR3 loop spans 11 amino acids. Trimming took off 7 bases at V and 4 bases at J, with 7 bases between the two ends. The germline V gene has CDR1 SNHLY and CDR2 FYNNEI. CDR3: CASTQAYGYTF. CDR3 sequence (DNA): TGTGCCAGCACACAGGCCTATGGCTACACCTTC. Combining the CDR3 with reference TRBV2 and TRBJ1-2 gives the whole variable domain EPEVTQTPSHQVTQMGQEVILRCVPISNHLYFYWYRQILGQKVEFLVSFYNNEISEKSEIFDDQFSVERPDGSNFTLKIRSTKLEDSAMYFCASTQAYGYTFGSGTRLTVV.

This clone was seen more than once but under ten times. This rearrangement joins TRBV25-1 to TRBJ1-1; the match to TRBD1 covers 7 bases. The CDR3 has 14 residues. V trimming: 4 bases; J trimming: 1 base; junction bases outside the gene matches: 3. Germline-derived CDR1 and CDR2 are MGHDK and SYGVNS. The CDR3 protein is CASSAQGKNTEAFF. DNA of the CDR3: TGTGCCAGCAGTGCACAGGGGAAGAACACTGAAGCTTTCTTT.

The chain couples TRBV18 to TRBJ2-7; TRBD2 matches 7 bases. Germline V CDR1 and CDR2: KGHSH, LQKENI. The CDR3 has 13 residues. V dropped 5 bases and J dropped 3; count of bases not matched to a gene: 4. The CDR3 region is CASSSGLVYEQYV. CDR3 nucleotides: TGTGCCAGCTCATCCGGACTAGTCTACGAGCAGTACGTC.

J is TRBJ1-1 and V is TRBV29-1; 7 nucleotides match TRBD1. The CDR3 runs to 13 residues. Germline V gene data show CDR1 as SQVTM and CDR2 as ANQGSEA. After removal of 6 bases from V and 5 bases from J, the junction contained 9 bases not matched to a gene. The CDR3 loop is CSVPDRVGTEAFF. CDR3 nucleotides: TGCAGCGTGCCCGACAGGGTCGGGACTGAAGCTTTCTTT.

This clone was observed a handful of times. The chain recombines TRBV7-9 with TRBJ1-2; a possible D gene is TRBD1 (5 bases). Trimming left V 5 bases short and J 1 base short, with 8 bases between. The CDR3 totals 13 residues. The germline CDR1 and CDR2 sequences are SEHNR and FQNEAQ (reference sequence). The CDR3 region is CASSVTVNYGYTF. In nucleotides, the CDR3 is TGTGCCAGCAGCGTGACAGTTAACTATGGCTACACCTTC.